This TCR beta chain originates from a study of blood T cell repertoires in COVID-19. Study summary: Samples representing acute and convalescent COVID-19 were sourced from the United States, Italy and Spain. T cells, B-cell-depleted T cells, or PBMCs provided the cDNA or gDNA that served as material.

The germline gives CDR1 MGHRA, CDR2 YSYEKL. CDR3 length: 16 residues. V shed 3 bases, J shed 9 bases, and the junction held 7 bases outside the gene matches. Method: immunoSEQ multiplex PCR; TCRdb's copy keeps in-frame clones and lacks some. The sample holds nearly 45,000 clones, about nine tenths seen once. Sequenced material: peripheral blood. This chain joins TRBV4-1 and TRBJ2-5; 16 positions match TRBD2. The source is a woman aged 80 or over in a cohort sampled during active or convalescent COVID-19. The CDR3, as DNA: TGCGCCAGCAGCCAGTCCGGGACTAGCGGGGGGGCGGCCCAGTACTTC. This codes for CASSQSGTSGGAAQYF.